This TCR beta chain stems from a study of chemoradiotherapy in HPV16-positive cancers. The wider study: Candidate HPV-specific T-cell clones and common TCR motifs came from functional assays in a couple of HPV16-positive patients. Study findings and constraints: The functional HPV-specific definition rests on just a couple of HPV16-positive patients.

This clone has a handful of counts. Antigen: not known. CDR1 is SGHDN, CDR2 FVKESK, per germline. CDR3 length equals 19 residues. V gave up 4 bases and J gave up 3 bases; unmatched junction bases: 11. Profiling relied on immunoSEQ multiplex PCR, and the TCRdb table lists in-frame clones only, not all of them. The sample lists tens of thousands of clones; more than 80% were seen once. The specimen was blood, collected from a patient who underwent chemoradiotherapy. The chain recombines TRBV14 with TRBJ2-1, with TRBD2 matching 14 bases. This receptor was identified in a human donor with HPV-associated anogenital cancer. The CDR3 nucleotides read TGTGCCAGCAGCCCCCATCCGGGACTAGCGGGGGTCGGCTACAATGAGCAGTTCTTC. Amino acid sequence: CASSPHPGLAGVGYNEQFF.